This TCR beta chain was sequenced during a study of T-cell reconstitution after alpha-beta-depleted transplantation in children. This clonotype has a handful of counts. V was pared by 6 bases and J by 2 bases, with 10 bases between. There are 13 residues in the CDR3. Germline-derived CDR1 and CDR2 are LNHDA and SQIVND (reference sequence). Preparing the TCRbeta library involved the use of unique molecular identifiers. MiXCR, run by TCRdb on the PCR reads, gives a single entry per CDR3 protein. The table lists 190,000 or so distinct CDR3 sequences, approximately 6.6% of them singletons. The source is a human donor who donated a stem cell graft to a child with Wiskott-Aldrich syndrome. Sample: PBMCs from the stem cell graft donor, taken from the stem cell graft. The rearrangement links TRBV19 to TRBJ2-5; no clear D gene. The CDR3 is CASRELSQETQYF. As DNA, the CDR3 is TGTGCCAGTAGGGAACTATCTCAAGAGACCCAGTACTTC.